This T cell receptor (beta chain) was documented in a study of technical replicates of blood from a handful of donors. The method was immunoSEQ multiplex PCR; TCRdb's version includes in-frame clones alone and lacks a portion of them. Of some 70,000 clones in the sample, around 95% were seen once. V gave up 5 bases and J gave up 4 bases, with 17 bases separating them. The CDR3 loop spans 15 amino acids. Germline CDR1 and CDR2: SGHVS and FQNEAQ. This clone was recorded only once. The receptor comes from a human donor in good health. This chain connects TRBV7-8 to TRBJ1-2; D remains unclear. Sequenced input: T cells isolated from PBMCs. The CDR3 DNA follows: TGTGCCAGCAGCCCAAACCTCCAAGGCGGCTATGGCTACACCTTC. It encodes CASSPNLQGGYGYTF.